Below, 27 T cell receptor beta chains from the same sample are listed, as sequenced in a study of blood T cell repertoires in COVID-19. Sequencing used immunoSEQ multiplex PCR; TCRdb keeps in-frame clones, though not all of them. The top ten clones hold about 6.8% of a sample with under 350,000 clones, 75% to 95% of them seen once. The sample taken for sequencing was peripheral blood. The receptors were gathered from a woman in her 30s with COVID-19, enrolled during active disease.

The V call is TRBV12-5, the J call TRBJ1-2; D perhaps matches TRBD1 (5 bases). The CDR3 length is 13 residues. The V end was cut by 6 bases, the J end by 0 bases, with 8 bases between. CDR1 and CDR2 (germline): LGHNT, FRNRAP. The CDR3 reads CASGTDANYGYTF. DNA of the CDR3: TGTGCTAGTGGGACAGATGCTAACTATGGCTACACCTTC. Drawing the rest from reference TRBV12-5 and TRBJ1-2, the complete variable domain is DARVTQTPRHKVTEMGQEVTMRCQPILGHNTVFWYRQTMMQGLELLAYFRNRAPLDDSGMPKDRFSAEMPDATLATLKIQPSEPRDSAVYFCASGTDANYGYTFGSGTRLTVV.

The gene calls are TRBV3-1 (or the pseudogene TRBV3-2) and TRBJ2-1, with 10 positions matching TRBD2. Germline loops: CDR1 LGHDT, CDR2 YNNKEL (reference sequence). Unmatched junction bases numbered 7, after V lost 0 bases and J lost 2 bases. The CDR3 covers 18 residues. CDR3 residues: CASSQDRLLAGPYNEQFF. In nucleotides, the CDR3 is TGTGCCAGCAGCCAAGATCGGTTACTAGCGGGACCCTACAATGAGCAGTTCTTC.

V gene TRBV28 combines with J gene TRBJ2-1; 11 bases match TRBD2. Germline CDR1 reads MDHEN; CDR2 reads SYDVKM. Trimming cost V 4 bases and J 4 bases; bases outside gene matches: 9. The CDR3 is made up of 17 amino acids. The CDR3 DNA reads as TGTGCCAGCAGTTCTAATCCGGGACTAGCGGCATACAATGAGCAGTTCTTC. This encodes CASSSNPGLAAYNEQFF.

The CDR3 loop reads CASSPMGQKNSPLHF. In nucleotides, the CDR3 is TGTGCCAGCAGCCCAATGGGACAGAAGAATTCACCCCTCCACTTT. The chain is built from TRBV3-1 (or the pseudogene TRBV3-2) and TRBJ1-6; 7 nucleotides line up with TRBD1. The CDR3 is made up of 15 amino acids. Germline V gene sequence: CDR1 LGHDT, CDR2 YNNKEL (reference sequence). Losses at the gene ends were 4 bases for V and 7 bases for J; bases not matched to a gene: 7.

The CDR3 here is CSVTWDLETQYF. The CDR3 region has the DNA TGCAGCGTTACCTGGGACTTGGAGACCCAGTACTTC. The chain uses TRBV29-1 and TRBJ2-5; tentatively, D is TRBD2 (6 bases). Germline V gene data show CDR1 as SQVTM and CDR2 as ANQGSEA. V was shortened by 5 bases and J by 5 bases, with 12 bases between the two germline ends. CDR3 length equals 12 residues.

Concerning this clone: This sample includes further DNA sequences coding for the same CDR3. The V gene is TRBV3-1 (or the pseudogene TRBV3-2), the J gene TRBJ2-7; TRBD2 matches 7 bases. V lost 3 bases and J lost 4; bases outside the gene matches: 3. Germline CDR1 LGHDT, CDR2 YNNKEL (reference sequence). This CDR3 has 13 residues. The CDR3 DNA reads TGTGCCAGCAGCCAGGGACTAACATACGAGCAGTACTTC. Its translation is CASSQGLTYEQYF.

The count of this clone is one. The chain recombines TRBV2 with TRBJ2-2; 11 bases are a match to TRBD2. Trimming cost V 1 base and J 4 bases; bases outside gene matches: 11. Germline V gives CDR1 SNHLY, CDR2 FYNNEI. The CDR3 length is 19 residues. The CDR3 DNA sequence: TGTGCCAGCAGTGAAGTGACTAGCGGGATAGGCGTGGGCACCGGGGAGCTGTTTTTT. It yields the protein CASSEVTSGIGVGTGELFF.

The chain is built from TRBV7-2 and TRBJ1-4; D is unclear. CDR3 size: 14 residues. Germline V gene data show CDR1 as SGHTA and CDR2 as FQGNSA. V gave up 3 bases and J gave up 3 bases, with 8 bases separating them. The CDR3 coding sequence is TGTGCCAGCAGCTTGCGGGAGTCTAATGAAAAACTGTTTTTT. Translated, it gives CASSLRESNEKLFF.

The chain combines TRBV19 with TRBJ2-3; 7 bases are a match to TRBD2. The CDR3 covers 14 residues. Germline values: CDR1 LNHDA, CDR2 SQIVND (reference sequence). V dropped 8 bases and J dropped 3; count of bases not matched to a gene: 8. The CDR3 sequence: CASWSGMSTDTQYF. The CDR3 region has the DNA TGTGCCAGTTGGAGCGGGATGAGTACAGATACGCAGTATTTT.

The CDR3 region has the DNA TGCGCCAGCAGCCAAGGGGCGAGGACAACTCGGGAGACCCAGTACTTC. It translates to CASSQGARTTRETQYF. The chain joins TRBV4-1 to TRBJ2-5; a weak D match, TRBD1 (5 bases). The length of the CDR3 is 16 residues. Trimming took off 1 base at V and 5 bases at J, with 17 bases between the two ends. Germline values: CDR1 MGHRA, CDR2 YSYEKL.

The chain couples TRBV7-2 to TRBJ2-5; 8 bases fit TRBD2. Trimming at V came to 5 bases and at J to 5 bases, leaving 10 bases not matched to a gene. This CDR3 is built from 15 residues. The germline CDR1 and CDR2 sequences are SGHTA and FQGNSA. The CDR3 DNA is TGTGCCAGCAGCCCTATGGGACTAGAAGAGGAGACCCAGTACTTC. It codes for CASSPMGLEEETQYF. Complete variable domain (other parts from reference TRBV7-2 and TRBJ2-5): GAGVSQSPSNKVTEKGKDVELRCDPISGHTALYWYRQSLGQGLEFLIYFQGNSAPDKSGLPSDRFSAERTGGSVSTLTIQRTQQEDSAVYLCASSPMGLEEETQYFGPGTRLLVL.

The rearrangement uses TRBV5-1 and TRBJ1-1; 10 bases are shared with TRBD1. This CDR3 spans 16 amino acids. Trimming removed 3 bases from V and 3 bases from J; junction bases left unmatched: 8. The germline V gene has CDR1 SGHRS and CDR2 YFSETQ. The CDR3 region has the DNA TGCGCCAGCAGCTCTGGGACAGGGGTACAGGACACTGAAGCTTTCTTT. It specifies CASSSGTGVQDTEAFF.

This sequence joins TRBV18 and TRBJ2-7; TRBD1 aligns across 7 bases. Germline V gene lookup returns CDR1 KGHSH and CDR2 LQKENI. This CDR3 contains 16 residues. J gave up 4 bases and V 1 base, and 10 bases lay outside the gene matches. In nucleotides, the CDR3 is TGTGCCAGCTCACCACGGGGACAGCGTACGAGTTACGAGCAGTACTTC. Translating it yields CASSPRGQRTSYEQYF.

The CDR3 DNA reads TGTGCCAGCAGTTCGACAGGGTACCAAGAGACCCAGTACTTC. Its translation: CASSSTGYQETQYF. The rearrangement joins TRBV7-9 to TRBJ2-5, with 7 bases matching TRBD1. The V segment lost 6 bases and the J segment 0 bases; nucleotides outside the gene matches: 4. CDR3 length: 14 amino acids. Per germline, CDR1 SEHNR and CDR2 FQNEAQ (reference sequence).

The CDR3 DNA sequence: TGTGCCACCAGTGCCCCTAGCGGGAGGGACTACGAGCAGTACTTC. Its translation: CATSAPSGRDYEQYF. The V and J genes are TRBV24-1 and TRBJ2-7, with 12 nucleotides matching TRBD2. V lost 5 bases, J lost 3 bases, and 4 bases stayed unmatched. CDR1 and CDR2 from the germline V gene are KGHDR and SFDVKD. The CDR3 is 15 amino acids.

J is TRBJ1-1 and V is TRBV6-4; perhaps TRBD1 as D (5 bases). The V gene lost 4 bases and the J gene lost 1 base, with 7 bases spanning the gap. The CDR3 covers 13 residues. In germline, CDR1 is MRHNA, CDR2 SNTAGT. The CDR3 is CASSVTANTEAFF. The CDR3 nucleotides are TGTGCCAGCAGTGTGACAGCGAACACTGAAGCTTTCTTT.

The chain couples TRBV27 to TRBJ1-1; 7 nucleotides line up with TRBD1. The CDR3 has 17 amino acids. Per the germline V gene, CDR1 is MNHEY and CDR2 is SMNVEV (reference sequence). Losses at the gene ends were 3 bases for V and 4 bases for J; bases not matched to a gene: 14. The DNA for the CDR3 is TGTGCCAGCAGTTTGGACAGGCCAATAGAGAGTGGCACTGAAGCTTTCTTT. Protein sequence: CASSLDRPIESGTEAFF.

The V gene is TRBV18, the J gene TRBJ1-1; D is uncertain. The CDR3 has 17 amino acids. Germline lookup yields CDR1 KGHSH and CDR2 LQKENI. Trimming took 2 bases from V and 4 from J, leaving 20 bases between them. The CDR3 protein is CASSPLGSRRSGTEAFF. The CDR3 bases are TGTGCCAGCTCACCATTAGGGTCCAGGAGGTCCGGCACTGAAGCTTTCTTT.

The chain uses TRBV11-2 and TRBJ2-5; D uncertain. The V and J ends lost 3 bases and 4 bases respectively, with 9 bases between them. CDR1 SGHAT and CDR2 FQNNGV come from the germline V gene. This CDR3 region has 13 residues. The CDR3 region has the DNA TGTGCCAGCAGCTTCCGACCGGGAGAGACCCAGTACTTC. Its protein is CASSFRPGETQYF.

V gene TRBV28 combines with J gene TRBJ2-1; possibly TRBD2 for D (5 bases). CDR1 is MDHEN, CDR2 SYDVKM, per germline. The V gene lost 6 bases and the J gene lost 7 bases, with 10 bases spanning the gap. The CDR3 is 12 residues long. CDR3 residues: CASRASWNEQFF. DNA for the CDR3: TGTGCCAGCAGGGCTAGCTGGAATGAGCAGTTCTTC.

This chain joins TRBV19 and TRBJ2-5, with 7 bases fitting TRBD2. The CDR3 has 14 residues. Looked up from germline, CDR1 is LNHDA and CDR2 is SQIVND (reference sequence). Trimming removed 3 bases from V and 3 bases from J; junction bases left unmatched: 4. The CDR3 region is CASSIRLAEETQYF. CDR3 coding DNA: TGTGCCAGTAGTATTCGACTAGCTGAAGAGACCCAGTACTTC.

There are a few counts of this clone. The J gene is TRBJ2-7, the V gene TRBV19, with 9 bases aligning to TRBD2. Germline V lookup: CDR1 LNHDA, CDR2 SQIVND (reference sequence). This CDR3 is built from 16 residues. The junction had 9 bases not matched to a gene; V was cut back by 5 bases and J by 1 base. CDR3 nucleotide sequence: TGTGCCAGTAGTCCGGGCCCGACTAGCGGATCCTACGAGCAGTACTTC. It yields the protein CASSPGPTSGSYEQYF.

CDR3 DNA sequence: TGTGCCACCAGTCTAATACTAGCGGGGGGGCAGTTCTTC. This encodes CATSLILAGGQFF. The chain employs TRBV24-1 and TRBJ2-1, with 12 bases aligning to TRBD2. The CDR3 extends over 13 amino acids. CDR1 is KGHDR and CDR2 is SFDVKD in the germline V gene. V shed 6 bases, J shed 12 bases, and the junction held 5 bases outside the gene matches.

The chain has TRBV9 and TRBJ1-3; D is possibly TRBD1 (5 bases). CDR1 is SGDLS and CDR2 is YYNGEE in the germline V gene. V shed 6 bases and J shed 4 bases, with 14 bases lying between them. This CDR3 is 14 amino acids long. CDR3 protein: CASTTTGPGNTIYF. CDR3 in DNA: TGTGCCAGCACCACAACAGGTCCGGGAAACACCATATATTTT.

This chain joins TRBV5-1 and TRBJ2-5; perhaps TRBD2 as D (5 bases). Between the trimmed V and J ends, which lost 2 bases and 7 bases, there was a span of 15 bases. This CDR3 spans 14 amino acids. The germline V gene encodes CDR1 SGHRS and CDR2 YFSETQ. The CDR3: CASSFESSGWTQYF. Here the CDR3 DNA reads TGCGCCAGCAGCTTCGAATCGAGCGGCTGGACCCAGTACTTC.

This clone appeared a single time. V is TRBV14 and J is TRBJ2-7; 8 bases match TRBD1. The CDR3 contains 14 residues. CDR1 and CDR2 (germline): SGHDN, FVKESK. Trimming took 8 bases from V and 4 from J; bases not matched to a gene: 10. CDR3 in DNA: TGTGCCAGCGGGGCGGCAGGGGGCTTGTACGAGCAGTACTTC. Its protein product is CASGAAGGLYEQYF.

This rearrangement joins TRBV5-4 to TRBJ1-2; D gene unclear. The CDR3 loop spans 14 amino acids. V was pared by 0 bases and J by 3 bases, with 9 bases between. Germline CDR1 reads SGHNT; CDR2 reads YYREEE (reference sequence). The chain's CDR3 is CASSLVRADYGYTF. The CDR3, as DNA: TGTGCCAGCAGCTTGGTGCGGGCGGACTATGGCTACACCTTC. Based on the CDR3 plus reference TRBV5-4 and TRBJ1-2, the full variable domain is ETGVTQSPTHLIKTRGQQVTLRCSSQSGHNTVSWYQQALGQGPQFIFQYYREEENGRGNFPPRFSGLQFPNYSSELNVNALELDDSALYLCASSLVRADYGYTFGSGTRLTVV.